This passage covers 11 T cell receptor beta chains from one sample sequenced in a study of naive and memory T cell subsets (dated by TCRdb to 2016 to 2017). Library prep was done by UMI-ligation and nested PCR. The listed sequencing device is Illumina MiSeq. To cover both TRBC1 and TRBC2, the beta constant-region primer consisted of an equimolar mix of two oligonucleotides. The ligated cDNA went through four rounds of PCR with nested alpha and beta constant-region primers together with the SP2 primer. Clones were called with MiXCR by TCRdb after fastp trimmed the public reads at Q25, and only in-frame beta chains were retained. Duplicate CDR3 protein sequences are folded into a single record with the most common DNA and genes. This sample lists just over 80,000 distinct CDR3 sequences; 9% were detected once. The ten largest clonotypes hold 1.2% of the sample. The sample taken for sequencing was naive CD8+ T cells from blood. In light of the paper, this sample's cell subset or site label describes: naive T cells, CD45RA high CD27+. The source of these receptors is a human donor in good health.

This sequence joins TRBV3-1 and TRBJ2-3, with TRBD2 identical over 11 bases. Germline loops: CDR1 LGHDT, CDR2 YNNKEL (reference sequence). The length of the CDR3 is 15 residues. The V segment lost 4 bases and the J segment 4 bases; nucleotides outside the gene matches: 4. CDR3 residues: CASSLSGLAADTQYF. In DNA, the CDR3 is TGTGCCAGCAGCCTGTCGGGACTAGCGGCAGATACGCAGTATTTT.

This clonotype was counted a few times. The J gene is TRBJ2-4, the V gene TRBV4-2; D perhaps matches TRBD2 (5 bases). The germline CDR1 and CDR2 sequences are LGHNA and YNFKEQ. CDR3 length: 16 residues. The V gene lost 1 base and the J gene lost 2 bases, with 12 bases spanning the gap. The CDR3 protein is CASSQVVGESKNIQYF. The CDR3 DNA follows: TGTGCCAGCAGCCAAGTTGTGGGAGAGTCCAAAAACATTCAGTACTTC.

The V gene is TRBV27, the J gene TRBJ1-6, with D possibly TRBD1 on 6 matching bases. Trimming took 7 bases from V and 8 from J, leaving 15 bases between them. Germline V CDR1 and CDR2: MNHEY, SMNVEV (reference sequence). The CDR3 extends over 14 amino acids. The CDR3 region is CASTDLRQDSPLHF. The DNA for the CDR3 is TGTGCCAGCACAGATCTACGACAGGATTCACCCCTCCACTTT.

This clonotype was found a few times. The CDR3 reads CASSLLRGYTEAFF. The CDR3 DNA reads as TGTGCCAGCAGCCTTTTAAGGGGTTACACTGAAGCTTTCTTT. The J gene is TRBJ1-1, the V gene TRBV27, with D perhaps TRBD1 (5 bases). The CDR3 covers 14 residues. CDR1 and CDR2 (germline): MNHEY, SMNVEV (reference sequence). Trimming removed 6 bases at V and 3 bases at J, with 14 bases between.

This clonotype showed up just a few times. J is TRBJ1-1 and V is TRBV29-1, with D uncertain. The CDR3 consists of 11 residues. Germline-derived CDR1 and CDR2 are SQVTM and ANQGSEA. Trimming left V 4 bases short and J 11 bases short, with 14 bases between. As DNA, the CDR3 is TGCAGCGTTGGGTCCCCGAGCAGGGCTTTCTTT. This encodes CSVGSPSRAFF.

This clonotype was detected many times. The rearrangement links TRBV9 to TRBJ2-6; D is possibly TRBD1 or TRBD2 (5 bases each). The CDR3 covers 19 residues. CDR1 is SGDLS and CDR2 is YYNGEE in the germline V gene. V gave up 7 bases and J gave up 2 bases, with 25 bases separating them. As DNA, the CDR3 is TGTGCCAGCGGCGAGTTTCGGGGCAGAGCAGCAGCTGGGGCCAACGTCCTGACTTTC. Amino acids: CASGEFRGRAAAGANVLTF. Full variable domain (remainder filled in from reference TRBV9 and TRBJ2-6): DSGVTQTPKHLITATGQRVTLRCSPRSGDLSVYWYQQSLDQGLQFLIQYYNGEERAKGNILERFSAQQFPDLHSELNLSSLELGDSALYFCASGEFRGRAAAGANVLTFGAGSRLTVL.

Ten or more counts support this clonotype. This rearrangement joins TRBV29-1 to TRBJ2-6; D is uncertain. The germline V gene encodes CDR1 SQVTM and CDR2 ANQGSEA. The CDR3 spans 16 residues. The V end was cut by 0 bases, the J end by 0 bases, with 9 bases between. The CDR3 DNA follows: TGCAGCGTTGAAGATCGTCGAGACTCTGGGGCCAACGTCCTGACTTTC. Protein product: CSVEDRRDSGANVLTF.

This clonotype came up many times. The chain is built from TRBV30 and TRBJ1-1; D is undetermined. CDR3 length equals 12 residues. V shed 1 base and J shed 14 bases, with 17 bases lying between them. Per germline, CDR1 GTSNPN and CDR2 SVGIG (reference sequence). The CDR3 nucleotides read TGTGCCTGGAGTGACCCCCCCGCGGGCCTATTCTTT. This sequence encodes CAWSDPPAGLFF.

The chain couples TRBV12-3 or TRBV12-4 to TRBJ1-1, with D possibly being TRBD1 (6 bases). The CDR3 is 11 amino acids. Trimming cost V 5 bases and J 8 bases, with 9 bases left between them. In nucleotides, the CDR3 is TGTGCCAGCAGTACAGGGACCGAAGCTTTCTTT. Residues: CASSTGTEAFF.

This clonotype was picked up many times. V and J are TRBV29-1 and TRBJ2-2; 8 bases agree with TRBD1. The CDR3 has 14 residues. Trimming at V came to 5 bases and at J to 7 bases, leaving 9 bases not matched to a gene. CDR1 SQVTM and CDR2 ANQGSEA come from the germline V gene. CDR3 in DNA: TGCAGCGTTCACGGACAGGGAAGGGGCGGGGAGCTGTTTTTT. This gives the protein CSVHGQGRGGELFF.

This clonotype was observed many times. The CDR3 region has the DNA TGTGCCAGCAGAAACTGGGGAGGGACTGAAGCTTTCTTT. Its translation is CASRNWGGTEAFF. The chain carries TRBV5-4 and TRBJ1-1; no clear D gene. The CDR3 covers 13 residues. V gave up 5 bases and J gave up 5 bases, with 13 bases separating them. From germline, CDR1 is SGHNT and CDR2 YYREEE (reference sequence).